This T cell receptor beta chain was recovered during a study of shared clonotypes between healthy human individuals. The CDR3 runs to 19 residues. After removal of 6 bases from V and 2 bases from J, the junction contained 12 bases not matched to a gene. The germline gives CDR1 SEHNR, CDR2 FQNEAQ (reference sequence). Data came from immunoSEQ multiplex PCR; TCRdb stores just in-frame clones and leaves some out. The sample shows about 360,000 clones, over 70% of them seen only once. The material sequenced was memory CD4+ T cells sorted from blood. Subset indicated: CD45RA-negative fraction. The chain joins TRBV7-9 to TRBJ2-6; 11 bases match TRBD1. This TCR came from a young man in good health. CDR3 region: CASSPFRTGGFPGANVLTF. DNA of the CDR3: TGTGCCAGCAGTCCATTCAGGACAGGGGGCTTCCCTGGGGCCAACGTCCTGACTTTC.